The 24 T cell receptor beta chains below all came from one sample that was sequenced in a study of graft-versus-host responses after intestinal transplantation. Using immunoSEQ multiplex PCR, the repertoire was profiled, and TCRdb retains in-frame clones only, with some absent. The profile covers 57,000 or so clones, with about 90% appearing a single time and about 2.9% taken by the ten largest. The material sequenced was PBMCs, taken about 120 days after intestinal transplantation. Source of these receptors: a human patient who received an intestinal transplant, so some T cells may come from the graft donor.

V and J are TRBV28 and TRBJ1-2; tentative D call: TRBD1 (5 bases). Trimming took 5 bases from V and 0 from J, leaving 13 bases between them. This CDR3 contains 15 residues. Germline loops: CDR1 MDHEN, CDR2 SYDVKM. CDR3 in DNA: TGTGCCAGCAGTCCTATCGGACATTCTAACTATGGCTACACCTTC. It encodes CASSPIGHSNYGYTF.

The rearrangement uses TRBV29-1 and TRBJ2-5; possibly TRBD1 or TRBD2 for D (6 bases each). This CDR3 is built from 14 residues. Germline CDR1 is SQVTM and CDR2 is ANQGSEA. Trimming cost V 6 bases and J 2 bases, with 16 bases left between them. The CDR3: CSVMRGAGQETQYF. Written as DNA, the CDR3 is TGCAGCGTGATGAGGGGGGCTGGGCAAGAGACCCAGTACTTC. The full variable domain, rest sourced from reference TRBV29-1 and TRBJ2-5, is SAVISQKPSRDICQRGTSLTIQCQVDSQVTMMFWYRQQPGQSLTLIATANQGSEATYESGFVIDKFPISRPNLTFSTLTVSNMSPEDSSIYLCSVMRGAGQETQYFGPGTRLLVL.

The rearrangement links TRBV6-6 to TRBJ1-1; 12 nucleotides agree with TRBD1. After removal of 4 bases from V and 6 bases from J, the junction contained 6 bases not matched to a gene. Germline-derived CDR1 and CDR2 are MNHNY and SVGAGI (reference sequence). This CDR3 spans 15 amino acids. The DNA for the CDR3 is TGTGCCAGCAGTTTCCCGGGACAGGGGGCCGCTGAAGCTTTCTTT. Residues: CASSFPGQGAAEAFF.

This clone was recorded once. V gene TRBV4-1 combines with J gene TRBJ2-5; D is unclear. This CDR3 has 11 residues. Per the germline V gene, CDR1 is MGHRA and CDR2 is YSYEKL. V dropped 5 bases and J dropped 0 bases, with 1 base sitting between them. DNA for the CDR3: TGCGCCAGCAGCAACCAAGAGACCCAGTACTTC. This sequence encodes CASSNQETQYF.

This chain uses TRBV4-2 with TRBJ2-4, with 7 bases aligning to TRBD1. Germline trimming cut 2 bases from V and 11 bases from J; bases unmatched to any gene: 6. The CDR3 has 13 residues. Germline CDR1 is LGHNA and CDR2 is YNFKEQ. CDR3 in amino acids: CASSQTDRLFQYF. The DNA for the CDR3 is TGTGCCAGCAGCCAAACGGACAGGCTCTTTCAGTACTTC.

J is TRBJ2-7 and V is TRBV2, with D possibly matching TRBD1 (5 bases). The germline gives CDR1 SNHLY, CDR2 FYNNEI. The CDR3 is made up of 13 amino acids. The V and J ends lost 7 bases and 6 bases respectively, with 16 bases between them. For the CDR3, the DNA is TGTGCCAGCACTTCCACCAGGGATCGCGAGCAGTACTTC. Its translation is CASTSTRDREQYF.

The chain uses TRBV4-2 and TRBJ1-1; 7 nucleotides align to TRBD1. The CDR3 extends over 15 amino acids. Germline CDR1 and CDR2: LGHNA and YNFKEQ. V was pared by 4 bases and J by 1 base, with 6 bases of the junction left unmatched. Written as DNA, the CDR3 is TGTGCCAGCAGCCCTGACAGGGTCGGGAACACTGAAGCTTTCTTT. Protein product: CASSPDRVGNTEAFF.

For the CDR3, the DNA is TGTGCCAGCAGCTTCCGACTAGCGGGGGGAGCCGACAATGAGCAGTTCTTC. Amino acids: CASSFRLAGGADNEQFF. The chain couples TRBV5-6 to TRBJ2-1; TRBD2 aligns across 13 bases. V shed 2 bases and J 5 bases; nucleotides not matched to a gene: 7. There are 17 residues in the CDR3. Per germline, CDR1 SGHDT and CDR2 YYEEEE.

The rearrangement joins TRBV5-7 to TRBJ2-3; 16 bases are a match to TRBD2. TRBV5-7 carries the ORF label, with uncertain function. The CDR3 is 18 amino acids. With 4 bases clipped from V and 3 bases from J, the junction kept 8 bases outside the gene matches. This CDR3 reads CASSRRGTSGRATDTQYF. As DNA, the CDR3 is TGTGCCAGCAGCCGTCGTGGGACTAGCGGGAGGGCGACAGATACGCAGTATTTT.

The rearrangement uses TRBV6-1 and TRBJ1-1; 8 nucleotides agree with TRBD1. V shed 10 bases, J shed 1 base, and the junction held 11 bases outside the gene matches. The CDR3 is made up of 15 amino acids. The germline V gene encodes CDR1 MNHNS and CDR2 SASEGT. The CDR3 bases are TGTGCCACCCGCCGGGCTCAGGGGGCGAACACTGAAGCTTTCTTT. Amino acids: CATRRAQGANTEAFF.

The chain couples TRBV28 to TRBJ2-5; no clear D. The DNA end favors TRBJ2-7, so the J call may be wrong. The length of the CDR3 is 15 residues. Germline V gene data show CDR1 as MDHEN and CDR2 as SYDVKM. CDR3 DNA sequence: TGTGCCAGCAGTCTCCGGAGTCTTGCATCCTACGAGCAGTACTTC. This codes for CASSLRSLASYEQYF.

The chain recombines TRBV6-1 with TRBJ1-1; no reliable D call. Germline CDR1 MNHNS, CDR2 SASEGT. The length of the CDR3 is 15 residues. V was pared by 5 bases and J by 1 base, with 14 bases between. The chain's CDR3 is CASSSGLRRNTEAFF. As DNA, the CDR3 is TGTGCCAGCAGTTCAGGATTAAGGAGGAACACTGAAGCTTTCTTT.

The rearrangement links TRBV7-2 to TRBJ1-1; maybe TRBD1 (5 bases). Trimming pared 0 bases from V and 4 bases from J, leaving 12 bases between. Germline-derived CDR1 and CDR2 are SGHTA and FQGNSA. This CDR3 comprises 15 residues. The CDR3 nucleotides read TGTGCCAGCAGCTTAGCGATCGGGGGAGGCACTGAAGCTTTCTTT. It codes for CASSLAIGGGTEAFF.

This clone was detected once. The rearrangement links TRBV29-1 to TRBJ1-1; D uncertain. The CDR3 sequence is 15 residues long. Trimming stripped 5 bases from V and 0 bases from J, with 16 bases between. Per germline, CDR1 SQVTM and CDR2 ANQGSEA. In DNA form, the CDR3 reads TGCAGCGTTCGGGCAGGTTGGGCCATGAACACTGAAGCTTTCTTT. As protein: CSVRAGWAMNTEAFF.

The gene calls are TRBV4-1 and TRBJ2-7, with 7 bases lining up with TRBD1. Trimming at V came to 0 bases and at J to 2 bases, leaving 7 bases not matched to a gene. The CDR3 spans 16 residues. Germline values: CDR1 MGHRA, CDR2 YSYEKL. CDR3 in amino acids: CASSQERGPTAYEQYF. CDR3 coding DNA: TGCGCCAGCAGCCAAGAAAGGGGGCCGACTGCCTACGAGCAGTACTTC.

The chain combines TRBV28 with TRBJ2-5; 10 bases are a match to TRBD1. The J call is doubtful: the DNA matches TRBJ2-7 better. The CDR3 sequence is 15 residues long. Germline lookup yields CDR1 MDHEN and CDR2 SYDVKM. CDR3 sequence reads: CASTRGDRGSYEQYF. CDR3 sequence (DNA): TGTGCCAGCACCAGGGGGGACAGGGGATCCTACGAGCAGTACTTC.

This CDR3 is CASSSGPTYEQYF. The CDR3 nucleotides read TGTGCCAGTAGTTCCGGGCCGACCTACGAGCAGTACTTC. V is TRBV19 and J is TRBJ2-7; D is uncertain. Per germline, CDR1 LNHDA and CDR2 SQIVND (reference sequence). Trimming took off 5 bases at V and 2 bases at J, with 10 bases between the two ends. This CDR3 has 13 residues.

The rearrangement joins TRBV7-9 to TRBJ2-5; 8 bases line up with TRBD1. With 4 bases clipped from V and 5 bases from J, the junction kept 6 bases outside the gene matches. The germline gives CDR1 SEHNR, CDR2 FQNEAQ (reference sequence). CDR3 length: 14 amino acids. DNA for the CDR3: TGTGCCAGCAGCTCCTGGACAGGGCGGGAGACCCAGTACTTC. Translating it yields CASSSWTGRETQYF. Using reference TRBV7-9 and TRBJ2-5 for the parts outside the CDR3, the full variable domain is DTGVSQNPRHKITKRGQNVTFRCDPISEHNRLYWYRQTLGQGPEFLTYFQNEAQLEKSRLLSDRFSAERPKGSFSTLEIQRTEQGDSAMYLCASSSWTGRETQYFGPGTRLLVL.

The rearrangement uses TRBV27 and TRBJ2-7, with D unclear. CDR3 length: 14 amino acids. Trimming removed 6 bases from V and 3 bases from J, with 15 bases in between. Looked up from germline, CDR1 is MNHEY and CDR2 is SMNVEV (reference sequence). CDR3 DNA sequence: TGTGCCAGCAGCCATAACATGGTCGTCTACGAGCAGTACTTC. Translated: CASSHNMVVYEQYF.

The rearrangement joins TRBV5-6 to TRBJ1-2; 8 nucleotides line up with TRBD1. The CDR3 loop spans 18 amino acids. The V gene's germline CDR1 is SGHDT and CDR2 YYEEEE. With 1 base clipped from V and 3 bases from J, the junction kept 14 bases outside the gene matches. This CDR3 is CASSLPGQGSPLDYGYTF. The CDR3 DNA follows: TGTGCCAGCAGCTTGCCCGGACAGGGTTCCCCGTTGGACTATGGCTACACCTTC. The full variable domain, rest sourced from reference TRBV5-6 and TRBJ1-2, is DAGVTQSPTHLIKTRGQQVTLRCSPKSGHDTVSWYQQALGQGPQFIFQYYEEEERQRGNFPDRFSGHQFPNYSSELNVNALLLGDSALYLCASSLPGQGSPLDYGYTFGSGTRLTVV.

The rearrangement uses TRBV6-5 and TRBJ1-3; D unclear. Germline CDR1 MNHEY, CDR2 SVGAGI. The V and J ends lost 2 bases and 8 bases respectively, with 10 bases between them. The CDR3 has 13 amino acids. CDR3 bases: TGTGCCAGCAGTTACCGGGCTGGGTACACCATATATTTT. Protein product: CASSYRAGYTIYF.

The CDR3: CASRRGTEANYGYTF. DNA for the CDR3: TGTGCCAGCAGACGGGGGACAGAAGCTAACTATGGCTACACCTTC. V usage is TRBV6-4 and J usage is TRBJ1-2; 7 nucleotides agree with TRBD1. The CDR3 totals 15 residues. V was clipped by 6 bases and J by 0 bases; unmatched bases: 7. Germline loops: CDR1 MRHNA, CDR2 SNTAGT.

The gene calls are TRBV18 and TRBJ2-6; no clear D gene. V was pared by 0 bases and J by 3 bases, with 0 bases between. From germline, CDR1 is KGHSH and CDR2 LQKENI. CDR3 length equals 13 residues. CDR3 bases: TGTGCCAGCTCACCACCTGGGGCCAACGTCCTGACTTTC. Residues: CASSPPGANVLTF.

The rearrangement joins TRBV6-1 to TRBJ2-7; 11 bases fit TRBD2. The J segment lost 2 bases and the V segment lost 7 bases, leaving 7 bases of the junction unmatched. CDR1 MNHNS and CDR2 SASEGT come from the germline V gene. The CDR3 runs 15 residues. The CDR3 region is CASNTGLAEPYEQYF. The CDR3 DNA reads TGTGCCAGCAACACGGGACTAGCGGAGCCCTACGAGCAGTACTTC.